This is a list of T cell receptor beta chains from one sample in a study of blood T cell repertoires in COVID-19. The assay was immunoSEQ multiplex PCR, and TCRdb's table has in-frame clones only and misses some. Among about 110,000 clones listed, around 89% were seen once. The sequenced material came from peripheral blood. Every receptor here comes from a man aged 35 to 55 with active or convalescent COVID-19. The CDR3 runs from the conserved cysteine through the conserved F or W. The D gene is left open where the match is weak. Expanded clones get a size class; other rows say once, few or many, or leave the size out.

len,d_gene,j_gene,abundance,v_gene,CDR3nt,CDR3aa
13,NA,TRBJ1-5,once,TRBV4-3,TGCGCCAGCAGCCAAGCTAGGGGTCAGCCCCAGCATTTT,CASSQARGQPQHF
14,TRBD1,TRBJ2-1,NA,TRBV28,TGTGCCAGCAGTTCCCCCGCCAGGGGGAATGAGCAGTTCTTC,CASSSPARGNEQFF
14,NA,TRBJ1-2,NA,TRBV14,TGTGCCAGCAGCCAAGAAGCGGGAAACTATGGCTACACCTTC,CASSQEAGNYGYTF
13,NA,TRBJ2-2,NA,TRBV6-2/TRBV6-3,TGTGCCAGCAGTTACGGTGTCGGGGGGGAGCTGTTTTTT,CASSYGVGGELFF
13,NA,TRBJ1-5,once,TRBV2,TGTGCCAGCAGTGAGGGGGGAGTTGGGCCCCAGCATTTT,CASSEGGVGPQHF
16,TRBD1,TRBJ1-2,NA,TRBV19,TGTGCCAGTAGTATTGCAGGGGGCGGTGGAAACTATGGCTACACCTTC,CASSIAGGGGNYGYTF
16,TRBD2,TRBJ2-7,NA,TRBV5-1,TGCGCCAGCAGCTTGGCCTTGGGAGGGGATTCCTACGAGCAGTACTTC,CASSLALGGDSYEQYF
11,NA,TRBJ2-5,NA,TRBV20-1,TGCAGTGCCATACAGGGTTTCGGCCAGTACTTC,CSAIQGFGQYF
14,NA,TRBJ2-1,once,TRBV2,TGTGCCAGCAGTGTCCTTAGTGCCTACAATGAGCAGTTCTTC,CASSVLSAYNEQFF
11,NA,TRBJ2-1,NA,TRBV12-3/TRBV12-4,TGTGCCAGCACCCTCGTTAGTGAGCAGTTCTTC,CASTLVSEQFF
15,NA,TRBJ2-7,medium-sized,TRBV27,TGTGCCAGCAGTTTAGGGGGGAACACCTTCTACGAGCAGTACTTC,CASSLGGNTFYEQYF
15,NA,TRBJ2-2,NA,TRBV6-2/TRBV6-3,TGTGCCAGCAGTTCCGCGACAGAGAACACCGGGGAGCTGTTTTTT,CASSSATENTGELFF
16,TRBD2,TRBJ2-1,NA,TRBV7-3,TGTGCCAGCAGCGCAAGTCCCGGGACTACTACCAATGAGCAGTTCTTC,CASSASPGTTTNEQFF
15,NA,TRBJ1-4,NA,TRBV19,TGTGCCAGTAGTATGCAGGGGACCAGTAATGAAAAACTGTTTTTT,CASSMQGTSNEKLFF
16,NA,TRBJ1-1,once,TRBV28,TGTGCCAGCAGTTGGGCGGGGGCAAGTATGAACACTGAAGCTTTCTTT,CASSWAGASMNTEAFF
13,NA,TRBJ1-1,few,TRBV12-5,TGTGCTAGTGCCCTGGCGGGGAACACTGAAGCTTTCTTT,CASALAGNTEAFF
15,NA,TRBJ1-1,NA,TRBV19,TGTGCCAGTAGTCAACAGGGACGGGCGAACACTGAAGCTTTCTTT,CASSQQGRANTEAFF
14,TRBD2,TRBJ2-7,NA,TRBV18,TGTGCCAGCTCAACGGGACTAGCGGGCTACGAGCAGTACTTC,CASSTGLAGYEQYF
14,NA,TRBJ1-3,once,TRBV5-1,TGCGCCAGCAGCTCTCTCGGACAGGGAAACACCATATATTTT,CASSSLGQGNTIYF
12,NA,TRBJ2-5,few,TRBV25-1,TGTGCCAGCAGTGAATTTCGGGAGACCCAGTACTTC,CASSEFRETQYF
13,TRBD1,TRBJ2-7,NA,TRBV6-5,TGTGCCAGCCCGGGACAGGGGATATACGAGCAGTACTTC,CASPGQGIYEQYF
15,NA,TRBJ1-6,NA,TRBV3-1/TRBV3-2,TGTGCCAGCAGCCAAGATAGCAGATTTAATTCACCCCTCCACTTT,CASSQDSRFNSPLHF
15,TRBD1,TRBJ2-2,NA,TRBV18,TGTGCCAGCTCACCACTGAGACAGGGGCTCGGGGAGCTGTTTTTT,CASSPLRQGLGELFF
16,NA,TRBJ1-4,NA,TRBV3-1/TRBV3-2,TGTGCCAGCAGCCCCAGTGCGGGAGGGGGGAATGAAAAACTGTTTTTT,CASSPSAGGGNEKLFF
13,NA,TRBJ1-4,NA,TRBV2,TGTGCCAGCAGTCCAGGGGTTTATGAAAAACTGTTTTTT,CASSPGVYEKLFF
18,TRBD2,TRBJ2-3,NA,TRBV6-4,TGTGCCAACGTACCCGGGACTAGCGGGAGGGGGGGGACAGATACGCAGTATTTT,CANVPGTSGRGGTDTQYF
16,NA,TRBJ1-4,NA,TRBV7-2,TGTGCCAGCAGCTTAGGATCTTCCCAGGGGAATGAAAAACTGTTTTTT,CASSLGSSQGNEKLFF
21,NA,TRBJ1-5,NA,TRBV5-3,TGTGCCAGAAGCTTGGGAGGGCGCCGGGGGGGCCCCCTATATAGCAATCAGCCCCAGCATTTT,CARSLGGRRGGPLYSNQPQHF
18,TRBD1,TRBJ2-7,NA,TRBV7-2,TGTGCCAGCAGCTTAGTAGTATCCACAGGGGGCTATAGCTACGAGCAGTACTTC,CASSLVVSTGGYSYEQYF
14,TRBD2,TRBJ2-7,NA,TRBV19,TGTGCCACCGGGACTAGCGGGACGGCCTACGAGCAGTACTTC,CATGTSGTAYEQYF
13,NA,TRBJ1-4,NA,TRBV6-5,TGTGCCAGCAGGCCGCTCAGTAATGAAAAACTGTTTTTT,CASRPLSNEKLFF
14,NA,TRBJ1-5,NA,TRBV19,TGTGCCAGTAGTATAGTGCGAAGCAATCAGCCCCAGCATTTT,CASSIVRSNQPQHF
13,NA,TRBJ1-5,NA,TRBV30,TGTGCCTGGAGTCAAGGGGTCGGTCAGCCCCAGCATTTT,CAWSQGVGQPQHF
13,NA,TRBJ1-2,NA,TRBV19,TGTGCCAGCGCCCTAACCCGAGGCCTTGGCTACACCTTC,CASALTRGLGYTF
15,NA,TRBJ1-6,NA,TRBV28,TGTGCCAGCAGTTTATTGGGGGCGCGGCTTTCACCCCTCCACTTT,CASSLLGARLSPLHF
16,NA,TRBJ1-4,NA,TRBV19,TGTGCCAGTAGTCCGGGATGGATGGAGACTAATGAAAAACTGTTTTTT,CASSPGWMETNEKLFF
13,TRBD2,TRBJ2-7,NA,TRBV18,TGTGCCAGCGCCTCCGGGACTAGTGACGAGCAGTACTTC,CASASGTSDEQYF
13,NA,TRBJ1-1,NA,TRBV3-1/TRBV3-2,TGTGCCAGCAGCCAAGTTCCGGACACTGAAGCTTTCTTT,CASSQVPDTEAFF
14,NA,TRBJ1-2,NA,TRBV30,TGTGCCTGGAGAACAGGGAGCTGGGGCTATGGCTACACCTTC,CAWRTGSWGYGYTF
18,NA,TRBJ2-6,NA,TRBV18,TGTGCCAGCTCAGCCCAAGGGGGGGCCGGCTCTGGGGCCAACGTCCTGACTTTC,CASSAQGGAGSGANVLTF
16,TRBD2,TRBJ2-1,once,TRBV11-2,TGTGCCAGCAGCTCCTTGGCGGGAGGAGCCTACAATGAGCAGTTCTTC,CASSSLAGGAYNEQFF
18,TRBD2,TRBJ2-7,NA,TRBV4-1,TGCGCCAGCAGCACCCGGACTAGCGGAGATTCGAACTCCTACGAGCAGTACTTC,CASSTRTSGDSNSYEQYF
13,NA,TRBJ1-4,NA,TRBV7-2,TGTGCCAGCAGCGTGGGGGGTAATGAAAAACTGTTTTTT,CASSVGGNEKLFF
14,NA,TRBJ1-6,NA,TRBV27,TGTGCCAGCAGTCCAACAGGGCGTAGGACACCCCTCCACTTT,CASSPTGRRTPLHF
15,TRBD1,TRBJ2-7,NA,TRBV18,TGTGCCAGCTCACCCTCTCTCGGGACAGCCTACGAGCAGTACTTC,CASSPSLGTAYEQYF
17,TRBD1,TRBJ1-1,NA,TRBV27,TGTGCCAGCAGTTTAGCTGATCCGTGGACAGGTGGCGGTGAAGCTTTCTTT,CASSLADPWTGGGEAFF
15,NA,TRBJ1-2,NA,TRBV14,TGTGCCAGCAGCCAAGCGGGGGGTGACGGCTATGGCTACACCTTC,CASSQAGGDGYGYTF
13,NA,TRBJ1-1,NA,TRBV30,TGTGCCTGGATCCCCAATTTCAACACTGAAGCTTTCTTT,CAWIPNFNTEAFF
15,NA,TRBJ1-2,NA,TRBV5-1,TGCGCCAGCAGCTGGGCGGGTGACCAGGGGAGAGGCTACACCTTC,CASSWAGDQGRGYTF
14,NA,TRBJ1-1,NA,TRBV7-9,TGTGCCAGCAGCTTAGAGGGGGGGCCCACTGAAGCTTTCTTT,CASSLEGGPTEAFF
17,TRBD2,TRBJ2-3,NA,TRBV3-1/TRBV3-2,TGTGCCAGCAGCCGTCGACTAGCGGGAGGGGTGACAGATACGCAGTATTTT,CASSRRLAGGVTDTQYF
14,NA,TRBJ1-6,NA,TRBV6-5,TGTGCCAGCAGTTACAGGGAGAGAAATTCACCCCTCCACTTT,CASSYRERNSPLHF
13,NA,TRBJ1-2,once,TRBV7-2,TGTGCCAGCAGCTTAGGAGAATACTATGGCTACACCTTC,CASSLGEYYGYTF
16,TRBD2,TRBJ2-5,NA,TRBV24-1,TGTGCCACCAGTGATGGACTAGCGGGAGGGTTAGAGACCCAGTACTTC,CATSDGLAGGLETQYF
17,TRBD2,TRBJ2-5,NA,TRBV18,TGTGCCAGCTCGCCTCTCACCGGGACTAGCGGCAAAGAGACCCAGTACTTC,CASSPLTGTSGKETQYF